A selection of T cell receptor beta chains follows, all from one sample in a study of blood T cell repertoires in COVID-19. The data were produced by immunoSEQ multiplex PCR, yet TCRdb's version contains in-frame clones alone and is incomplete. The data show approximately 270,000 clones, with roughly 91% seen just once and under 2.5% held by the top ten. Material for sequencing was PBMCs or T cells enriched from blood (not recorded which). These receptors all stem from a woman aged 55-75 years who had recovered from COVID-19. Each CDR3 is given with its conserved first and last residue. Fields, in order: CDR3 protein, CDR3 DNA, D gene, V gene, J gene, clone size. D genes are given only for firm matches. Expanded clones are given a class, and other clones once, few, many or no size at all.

CDR3aa: CASSLELAAGELFF; CDR3nt: TGTGCCAGCAGTCTCGAATTGGCGGCCGGGGAGCTGTTTTTT; d_gene: NA; v_gene: TRBV28; j_gene: TRBJ2-2; abundance: NA
CDR3aa: CASSSSGREQYF; CDR3nt: TGTGCCAGTAGTTCAAGCGGGCGCGAGCAGTACTTC; d_gene: NA; v_gene: TRBV19; j_gene: TRBJ2-7; abundance: NA
CDR3aa: CAWSVPSGGNEKLFF; CDR3nt: TGTGCCTGGAGTGTACCATCCGGAGGTAATGAAAAACTGTTTTTT; d_gene: NA; v_gene: TRBV30; j_gene: TRBJ1-4; abundance: NA
CDR3aa: CATSDFGGGNNEQFF; CDR3nt: TGTGCCACCAGTGATTTCGGTGGGGGCAACAATGAGCAGTTCTTC; d_gene: NA; v_gene: TRBV24-1; j_gene: TRBJ2-1; abundance: NA
CDR3aa: CASSPQSGTGGDTIYF; CDR3nt: TGTGCCAGCAGTCCCCAATCCGGGACAGGGGGTGACACCATATATTTT; d_gene: TRBD1; v_gene: TRBV27; j_gene: TRBJ1-3; abundance: NA
CDR3aa: CSVIKQGVGELFF; CDR3nt: TGCAGCGTTATAAAGCAGGGGGTCGGGGAGCTGTTTTTT; d_gene: TRBD1; v_gene: TRBV29-1; j_gene: TRBJ2-2; abundance: NA
CDR3aa: CASSMTGEQYF; CDR3nt: TGTGCCAGTAGTATGACGGGGGAGCAGTACTTC; d_gene: NA; v_gene: TRBV19; j_gene: TRBJ2-7; abundance: NA
CDR3aa: CASSEYGRAVRQETQYF; CDR3nt: TGTGCCAGCAGTGAATATGGGAGGGCCGTGAGGCAAGAGACCCAGTACTTC; d_gene: TRBD2; v_gene: TRBV25-1; j_gene: TRBJ2-5; abundance: NA
CDR3aa: CASSLMRDRVGGYTF; CDR3nt: TGTGCCAGCAGCTTGATGAGGGACAGAGTAGGCGGCTACACCTTC; d_gene: TRBD1; v_gene: TRBV27; j_gene: TRBJ1-2; abundance: NA
CDR3aa: CASSGTGQGYEQYF; CDR3nt: TGCGCCAGCAGTGGGACCGGACAGGGCTACGAGCAGTACTTC; d_gene: TRBD1; v_gene: TRBV5-1; j_gene: TRBJ2-7; abundance: NA
CDR3aa: CSVGPAGGQEKLFF; CDR3nt: TGCAGCGTTGGTCCGGCAGGGGGCCAGGAAAAACTGTTTTTT; d_gene: TRBD1; v_gene: TRBV29-1; j_gene: TRBJ1-4; abundance: NA
CDR3aa: CASSQYRGREQYF; CDR3nt: TGTGCCAGCAGTCAGTACAGGGGGAGGGAGCAGTACTTC; d_gene: TRBD1; v_gene: TRBV6-5; j_gene: TRBJ2-7; abundance: once
CDR3aa: CASSVVPGRGGTEAFF; CDR3nt: TGTGCCAGCAGCGTAGTCCCCGGGAGGGGGGGGACTGAAGCTTTCTTT; d_gene: NA; v_gene: TRBV9; j_gene: TRBJ1-1; abundance: NA
CDR3aa: CASRLGQSLGYTF; CDR3nt: TGTGCCAGCAGATTGGGACAGTCGTTAGGCTACACCTTC; d_gene: TRBD1; v_gene: TRBV6-5; j_gene: TRBJ1-2; abundance: NA
CDR3aa: CASSFAGGGSYNSPLHF; CDR3nt: TGTGCCAGCAGTTTTGCCGGGGGTGGATCCTATAATTCACCCCTCCACTTT; d_gene: NA; v_gene: TRBV28; j_gene: TRBJ1-6; abundance: once
CDR3aa: CASTWSSSYEQYF; CDR3nt: TGTGCCAGTACTTGGTCGAGCTCCTACGAGCAGTACTTC; d_gene: NA; v_gene: TRBV12-3/TRBV12-4; j_gene: TRBJ2-7; abundance: NA
CDR3aa: CASSLDTGGTDGYTF; CDR3nt: TGCGCCAGCAGCTTGGACACAGGGGGCACCGATGGCTACACCTTC; d_gene: TRBD1; v_gene: TRBV5-1; j_gene: TRBJ1-2; abundance: few
CDR3aa: CASSPGMYTGELFF; CDR3nt: TGTGCCAGCAGCCCAGGGATGTACACCGGGGAGCTGTTTTTT; d_gene: NA; v_gene: TRBV7-9; j_gene: TRBJ2-2; abundance: NA
CDR3aa: CASSYSAGDVETQYF; CDR3nt: TGTGCCAGCAGTTACTCGGCAGGGGACGTGGAGACCCAGTACTTC; d_gene: NA; v_gene: TRBV6-2/TRBV6-3; j_gene: TRBJ2-5; abundance: NA